This T cell receptor (beta chain) emerged from a study of blood T cell repertoires in COVID-19 (TCRdb year 2020). Context from the whole study: Collaborator samples came from the United States, Italy and Spain and covered acute and convalescent phases of COVID-19. The prospective study material was composed of cDNA or gDNA derived from T cells, B-cell-depleted T cells, or PBMCs. The dataset comprised deeply sampled blood TCRbeta repertoires from subjects exposed to, actively infected with, or recovered from COVID-19. The repertoires were released in a freely available public database intended as a resource for research on the immune response to SARS-CoV-2. Samples were obtained from the ongoing ImmuneRACE study (first 160 participants) and from 1,254 subjects provided by 6 global collaborators. The sample metadata nearly always contained a de-identified subject ID, COVID-19 status, age in years and sex. HLA class I and class II types, where available, came from metadata supplied by the sample provider rather than from assay-based typing. What the work shows at the level of the full study, not this receptor alone: The quantity of clinical and demographic metadata differed by source and by participant and was supplied without curation.

At one collaborating source in Seattle, patients were enrolled during active infection and were followed longitudinally through the course of disease. Each collaborating institution followed its own protocols to collect whole blood in K2EDTA tubes. Collaborator samples were shipped for TCRbeta analysis as frozen whole blood, isolated PBMCs, or DNA extracted from either sample type. Note on this clone: It has no known antigen specificity. Base quality data are lacking; no much larger clone is found one base away.

The immunoSEQ Assay, a bias-controlled multiplex PCR, was used to amplify TCRbeta CDR3 regions from genomic DNA. Per the original workflow: The number of nucleated cells in each sample was estimated from the amplification of reference gene primers within the assay. To quantify the absolute abundance of each unique TCRbeta CDR3 rearrangement, sequence reads were collapsed and filtered. For each sample, productive Simpson clonality was calculated as the square root of Simpson's diversity index across productive rearrangements. This is the immuneACCESS table as TCRdb keeps it, with only in-frame sequences that have V and J called. A part of the clones is gone; compared with another copy, unresolved V genes explain less than half, and the rest is unexplained. The V and J calls and the clone size are those of that table, but D and trimming were determined from the DNA. This sample has approximately 120,000 clones in its table, and 70% to 75% of those were observed once. The ten largest clones capture 4.5% to 6% of the sample.

Germline trimming amounts to 5 bases on V and 9 bases on J, with 21 as the count of junction bases outside the gene matches. Its CDR3 holds 18 amino acids, cysteine through phenylalanine. The kept DNA is CDR3 alone, 54 bases in frame from the first base. The germline V gene gives CDR1 as MDHEN and CDR2 as SYDVKM. The sequence was obtained from a man older than 75 with COVID-19, enrolled during active disease. The sequence is built from TRBV28 and TRBJ2-1; TRBD2 matches 8 bases in the middle. Sequenced sample: peripheral blood. The DNA sequence is given as TGTGCCAGCAGTCCGCTGGGGGGGGCGGGAGGAGTTGATACTGAGCAGTTCTTC. It is translated as CASSPLGGAGGVDTEQFF.